Listed below are T cell receptor beta chains from one sample, sequenced in a study of blood T cell repertoires in COVID-19. The assay was immunoSEQ multiplex PCR, and TCRdb's table has in-frame clones only and misses some. The sample consists of around 350,000 clones, more than 75% of them appearing once. Sequenced: peripheral blood. These receptors originate from a human donor in a cohort sampled during active COVID-19. The CDR3 runs from the conserved cysteine through the conserved F or W. D genes are given only for firm matches. Some rows mark clone size as missing; the rest say once, few, many or name a class of expanded clone.

V gene	clone size	D gene	J gene	CDR3 protein	CDR3 DNA
TRBV6-5	few	TRBD2	TRBJ2-7	CASTTLADTAYEQYF	TGTGCCAGCACCACCCTAGCGGATACCGCCTACGAGCAGTACTTC
TRBV29-1	-	TRBD1	TRBJ2-5	CSVEVHRGRPTQYF	TGCAGCGTTGAAGTCCACAGGGGAAGGCCGACCCAGTACTTC
TRBV28	-	TRBD2	TRBJ2-2	CASSPSGGGTGELFF	TGTGCCAGCAGCCCTAGCGGGGGGGGCACCGGGGAGCTGTTTTTT
TRBV7-9	-	-	TRBJ1-2	CASSLVSDWDTNYGYTF	TGTGCCAGCAGCTTAGTTTCCGATTGGGACACTAACTATGGCTACACCTTC
TRBV29-1	-	-	TRBJ2-1	CSVEVAGWSEQFF	TGCAGCGTTGAAGTAGCCGGGTGGAGTGAGCAGTTCTTC
TRBV7-6	-	TRBD2	TRBJ2-7	CASSPGYRDGGARRNEQYF	TGTGCCAGCAGCCCAGGCTACAGGGACGGGGGGGCTCGGCGGAACGAGCAGTACTTC
TRBV5-6	-	-	TRBJ1-2	CASSLSPGWSGYTF	TGTGCCAGCAGCTTGTCGCCAGGGTGGAGTGGCTACACCTTC
TRBV5-1	-	-	TRBJ2-1	CASSLGDGSSYNEQFF	TGCGCCAGCAGCTTGGGGGACGGGAGCTCCTACAATGAGCAGTTCTTC
TRBV28	-	-	TRBJ2-5	CASSFQGGETQYF	TGTGCCAGCAGTTTCCAGGGGGGAGAGACCCAGTACTTC
TRBV19	-	TRBD1	TRBJ2-3	CASRGQSSATDTQYF	TGTGCCAGTAGGGGACAGAGCTCCGCGACAGATACGCAGTATTTT
TRBV24-1	-	-	TRBJ2-2	CATTGVDTGELFF	TGTGCCACCACGGGGGTGGACACCGGGGAGCTGTTTTTT
TRBV20-1	-	TRBD2	TRBJ2-1	CSASPSGGYNEQFF	TGCAGTGCTAGTCCTAGCGGGGGGTACAATGAGCAGTTCTTC
TRBV5-1	-	TRBD1	TRBJ1-5	CASSLVGTGRGSNQPQHF	TGCGCCAGCAGCTTGGTAGGGACAGGGAGGGGGAGCAATCAGCCCCAGCATTTT
TRBV28	-	-	TRBJ2-2	CASRQPGDGELFF	TGTGCCAGCCGTCAACCCGGGGACGGGGAGCTGTTTTTT
TRBV6-5	-	TRBD2	TRBJ2-7	CASRYSGRDYEQYF	TGTGCCAGCAGGTATAGCGGGAGGGACTACGAGCAGTACTTC
TRBV7-3	-	-	TRBJ2-6	CASSARGSGANVLTF	TGTGCCAGCAGCGCAAGGGGCTCTGGGGCCAACGTCCTGACTTTC
TRBV19	-	TRBD2	TRBJ2-3	CASSPSGGPAYTQYF	TGTGCCAGTAGCCCGAGCGGGGGGCCCGCGTATACGCAGTATTTT
TRBV14	-	-	TRBJ2-7	CASSQDRGRYPSYEQYF	TGTGCCAGCAGCCAAGACAGGGGCAGATATCCGTCCTACGAGCAGTACTTC
TRBV7-3	-	TRBD2	TRBJ2-1	CASTVAGTSYNEQFF	TGTGCCAGCACCGTAGCGGGTACCAGCTACAATGAGCAGTTCTTC
TRBV15	-	-	TRBJ2-2	CATSRGISDYTGELFF	TGTGCCACCAGCAGAGGAATTAGCGACTACACCGGGGAGCTGTTTTTT
TRBV19	-	-	TRBJ2-1	CASSIQRRSYNEQFF	TGTGCCAGTAGTATTCAGCGGCGTTCCTACAATGAGCAGTTCTTC
TRBV6-5	-	TRBD1	TRBJ2-1	CASRQQGAPYNEQFF	TGTGCCAGCAGGCAACAGGGGGCCCCCTACAATGAGCAGTTCTTC
TRBV9	-	-	TRBJ2-3	CASSEFGEGITQYF	-
TRBV27	-	-	TRBJ2-6	CASSGRVSSGANVLTF	TGTGCCAGCAGCGGCCGGGTTTCTTCTGGGGCCAACGTCCTGACTTTC
TRBV6-5	-	TRBD2	TRBJ2-3	CASSVIGREGDTQYF	TGTGCCAGCAGCGTTATTGGGCGGGAGGGTGATACGCAGTATTTT
TRBV19	-	TRBD1	TRBJ1-2	CASNLQGGNYGYTF	TGTGCCAGCAACCTACAGGGGGGTAACTATGGCTACACCTTC
TRBV4-1	-	-	TRBJ2-5	CASSLGGGETQYF	TGCGCCAGCAGCCTTGGGGGCGGGGAGACCCAGTACTTC
TRBV3-1/TRBV3-2	-	-	TRBJ2-2	CASSQDVGSRELFF	TGTGCCAGCAGCCAAGACGTCGGGAGCCGGGAGCTGTTTTTT
TRBV24-1	few	TRBD1	TRBJ2-2	CATSDPTGDTGELFF	TGTGCCACCAGTGATCCAACAGGGGACACCGGGGAGCTGTTTTTT
TRBV6-6	-	-	TRBJ1-6	CASSPNRVAYNSPLHF	TGTGCCAGCAGTCCTAACAGGGTCGCCTATAATTCACCCCTCCACTTT
TRBV3-1/TRBV3-2	few	-	TRBJ2-7	CASSQGPNYEQYF	TGTGCCAGCAGCCAAGGGCCGAACTACGAGCAGTACTTC
TRBV11-2	-	-	TRBJ2-7	CASSFQRQANEQYF	TGTGCCAGCAGCTTCCAGAGACAGGCTAACGAGCAGTACTTC
TRBV7-3	-	-	TRBJ2-1	CASSLNGRSIDEQFF	TGTGCCAGCAGCTTAAATGGGAGGTCGATCGATGAGCAGTTCTTC
TRBV7-6	-	-	TRBJ1-3	CASSQEARGRGNTIYF	TGTGCCAGCAGCCAGGAGGCGCGGGGGAGGGGAAACACCATATATTTT
TRBV5-6	-	-	TRBJ1-2	CASSLMMGAGNYGYTF	TGTGCCAGCAGCTTGATGATGGGTGCAGGGAACTATGGCTACACCTTC
TRBV7-6	-	-	TRBJ1-3	CASSLRAGPGNTIYF	TGTGCCAGCAGCTTACGAGCAGGCCCTGGAAACACCATATATTTT
TRBV15	-	-	TRBJ1-2	CATSRELQGYGYTF	TGTGCCACCAGCAGAGAATTGCAGGGATATGGCTACACCTTC
TRBV7-7	-	TRBD2	TRBJ2-3	CASSSSLAGGRDTQYF	TGTGCCAGCAGCTCTTCTCTAGCGGGAGGCAGGGATACGCAGTATTTT
TRBV27	-	-	TRBJ1-4	CASSTIRGTNEKLFF	TGTGCCAGCAGTACCATCAGGGGAACTAATGAAAAACTGTTTTTT
TRBV20-1	-	-	TRBJ2-7	CSAQQGYEQYF	TGCAGTGCCCAACAGGGATACGAGCAGTACTTC
TRBV5-1	once	-	TRBJ1-1	CASSKLPNTEAFF	TGCGCCAGCAGCAAACTGCCGAACACTGAAGCTTTCTTT
TRBV30	-	-	TRBJ1-5	CALRESNQPQHF	TGTGCCCTGAGGGAGAGCAATCAGCCCCAGCATTTT
TRBV9	-	TRBD2	TRBJ2-1	CASSPRTSGGAHEQFF	TGTGCCAGCAGCCCCCGGACTAGCGGGGGGGCCCATGAGCAGTTCTTC
TRBV30	-	-	TRBJ2-7	CAWSVGGTGSYEQYF	TGTGCCTGGAGTGTTGGAGGGACGGGTTCCTACGAGCAGTACTTC
TRBV10-1	-	TRBD2	TRBJ2-1	CASSEGTRGYNEQFF	TGCGCCAGCAGTGAGGGGACTAGGGGCTACAATGAGCAGTTCTTC
TRBV24-1	-	TRBD1	TRBJ2-1	CATSEPDRDEQFF	TGTGCCACCAGTGAACCTGACAGGGATGAGCAGTTCTTC
TRBV28	-	-	TRBJ2-6	CASSLIKRGSGANVLTF	TGTGCCAGCAGTTTAATTAAGAGAGGCTCTGGGGCCAACGTCCTGACTTTC
TRBV6-5	-	TRBD2	TRBJ2-1	CASSILAGGPNEQFF	TGTGCCAGCAGCATACTAGCGGGAGGGCCTAATGAGCAGTTCTTC
TRBV27	-	TRBD1	TRBJ1-1	CASSFARGRFMNTEAFF	TGTGCCAGCAGTTTCGCCAGGGGGCGTTTTATGAACACTGAAGCTTTCTTT
TRBV7-9	few	-	TRBJ1-2	CASSFPTAYGGVGYGYTF	TGTGCCAGCAGCTTCCCGACAGCCTACGGGGGGGTGGGCTATGGCTACACCTTC
TRBV11-1	-	TRBD1	TRBJ1-1	CASSLHPGQGASEAFF	TGTGCCAGCAGCCTCCACCCGGGACAGGGGGCTTCTGAAGCTTTCTTT
TRBV15	-	-	TRBJ1-2	CATSRDRVWGYTF	TGTGCCACCAGCAGAGACAGGGTCTGGGGCTACACCTTC
TRBV28	-	-	TRBJ1-5	CLGQGRQPQHF	TGTTTGGGCCAGGGGCGTCAGCCCCAGCATTTT
TRBV27	-	-	TRBJ2-2	CASSLNRGGTGELFF	TGTGCCAGCAGTTTAAACAGGGGGGGGACCGGGGAGCTGTTTTTT
TRBV7-2	-	-	TRBJ1-1	CASSLIDAANTEAFF	TGTGCCAGCAGTCTTATCGACGCGGCAAACACTGAAGCTTTCTTT
TRBV4-2	-	-	TRBJ2-5	CASSPFDTGETQYF	TGTGCCAGCAGCCCGTTCGACACGGGGGAGACCCAGTACTTC
TRBV5-1	-	TRBD2	TRBJ2-7	CASSLAVGGAYEQYF	TGCGCCAGCAGCTTGGCCGTCGGGGGGGCCTACGAGCAGTACTTC
TRBV2	-	-	TRBJ1-1	CASMREMNTEAFF	TGTGCCAGCATGAGAGAGATGAACACTGAAGCTTTCTTT
TRBV5-4	-	-	TRBJ2-1	CASSPARGEQFF	TGTGCCAGCAGCCCGGCAAGGGGTGAGCAGTTCTTC
TRBV14	-	-	TRBJ1-6	CASSQDNNSPLHF	TGTGCCAGCAGCCAAGACAATAATTCACCCCTCCACTTT